These 13 T cell receptor beta chains were sequenced from one sample in a study of T cell repertoires in aging, cancer and after chemotherapy. TRB rearrangements spanning V, D and J were amplified using mixed TRB-A/B primers. TCRdb re-analysed the multiplex PCR reads in MiXCR, keeping a single row per CDR3 protein. This sample has roughly 5,000 distinct CDR3 sequences, with roughly 70% found just once. Amplification of TCR beta used genomic DNA extracted from peripheral blood. The sequenced sample consisted of blood. The receptors stem from a human donor with a solid tumor.

V gene TRBV5-4 combines with J gene TRBJ2-2; unclear D gene. CDR1 SGHNT and CDR2 YYREEE come from the germline V gene (reference sequence). The CDR3 covers 14 residues. V lost 0 bases and J lost 1, with 4 bases in between. The CDR3 loop is CASSLEQNTGELFF. The CDR3 DNA reads TGTGCCAGCAGCTTGGAACAGAACACCGGGGAGCTGTTTTTT.

This chain uses TRBV7-2 with TRBJ1-6, with a possible D match to TRBD1 (6 bases). The CDR3 has 16 residues. V was clipped by 2 bases and J by 7 bases, with 15 bases between them. CDR1 and CDR2 from the germline V gene are SGHTA and FQGNSA. The CDR3 spells CASSLTGGHENSPLHF. The CDR3 nucleotides are TGTGCCAGCAGCTTAACTGGGGGACACGAAAATTCACCCCTCCACTTT.

In DNA form, the CDR3 reads TGCAGTGGGGCTAGCGGCTACACCGGGGAGCTGTTTTTT. This gives the protein CSGASGYTGELFF. The chain uses TRBV20-1 and TRBJ2-2; 7 bases line up with TRBD2. V trimming: 7 bases; J trimming: 3 bases; junction bases outside the gene matches: 5. This CDR3 spans 13 amino acids. CDR1 and CDR2 from the germline V gene are DFQATT and SNEGSKA (reference sequence).

This chain joins TRBV19 and TRBJ1-2; 11 positions match TRBD1. The CDR3 runs 15 residues. V shed 4 bases, J shed 6 bases, and the junction held 7 bases outside the gene matches. Germline values: CDR1 LNHDA, CDR2 SQIVND (reference sequence). The CDR3 nucleotides read TGTGCCAGTAGTACTGGACAGGGGGCGCAGAATGGCTACACCTTC. Amino acids: CASSTGQGAQNGYTF.

The rearrangement joins TRBV6-1 to TRBJ1-1, with D maybe TRBD1 (6 bases). In germline, CDR1 is MNHNS, CDR2 SASEGT. V was cut by 6 bases and J by 0 bases, with 11 bases left in between. The CDR3 is made up of 14 amino acids. The CDR3 nucleotides read TGTGCCAGCAGACCGGGACAATTGAACACTGAAGCTTTCTTT. Encoded protein: CASRPGQLNTEAFF.

CDR3 amino acids: CSVLLGVGQPQHF. In DNA, the CDR3 is TGCAGCGTGTTATTAGGAGTGGGTCAGCCCCAGCATTTT. The chain has TRBV29-1 and TRBJ1-5; D gene ambiguous. V dropped 6 bases and J dropped 6 bases, with 15 bases sitting between them. CDR1 and CDR2 from the germline V gene are SQVTM and ANQGSEA. The CDR3 contains 13 residues.

This chain connects TRBV11-2 to TRBJ2-1; D unclear. The V gene's germline CDR1 is SGHAT and CDR2 FQNNGV. Trimming pared 2 bases from V and 5 bases from J, leaving 13 bases between. The CDR3 runs to 15 residues. The CDR3 DNA reads as TGTGCCAGCAGCTTACGAGCGTCTACGAACAATGAGCAGTTCTTC. It is translated as CASSLRASTNNEQFF. Looking up the rest from reference TRBV11-2 and TRBJ2-1 gives the full variable domain: EAGVAQSPRYKIIEKRQSVAFWCNPISGHATLYWYQQILGQGPKLLIQFQNNGVVDDSQLPKDRFSAERLKGVDSTLKIQPAKLEDSAVYLCASSLRASTNNEQFFGPGTRLTVL.

The CDR3 loop is CASSPMNTGELFF. CDR3 nucleotide sequence: TGTGCCAGCAGCCCTATGAACACCGGGGAGCTGTTTTTT. The J gene is TRBJ2-2, the V gene TRBV6-5; no firm D call. The CDR3 runs to 13 residues. V was clipped by 6 bases and J by 1 base, with 6 bases between them. In germline, CDR1 is MNHEY, CDR2 SVGAGI.

J is TRBJ2-1 and V is TRBV5-1, with 7 nucleotides matching TRBD2. After removal of 2 bases from V and 5 bases from J, the junction contained 10 bases not matched to a gene. This CDR3 has 16 residues. Germline loops: CDR1 SGHRS, CDR2 YFSETQ. The CDR3 here is CASSFVTSVVNNEQFF. The CDR3 DNA reads TGCGCCAGCAGCTTCGTCACTAGCGTGGTGAACAATGAGCAGTTCTTC.

The chain employs TRBV20-1 and TRBJ2-7, with 9 bases that match TRBD2. CDR1 is DFQATT and CDR2 is SNEGSKA in the germline V gene (reference sequence). Losses at the gene ends were 0 bases for V and 3 bases for J; bases not matched to a gene: 6. The CDR3 has 15 residues. CDR3 coding DNA: TGCAGTGCTAGAGATCTTAGCGGGAGTGGCTACGAGCAGTACTTC. It translates to CSARDLSGSGYEQYF.

The chain couples TRBV7-2 to TRBJ1-5; weak D call: TRBD1 (5 bases). Germline lookup yields CDR1 SGHTA and CDR2 FQGNSA. Trimming pared 1 base from V and 0 bases from J, leaving 13 bases between. The CDR3 totals 17 residues. Written as DNA, the CDR3 is TGTGCCAGCAGCTTAGGTCCAGGGTCGTCTAGCAATCAGCCCCAGCATTTT. As protein: CASSLGPGSSSNQPQHF.

V gene TRBV6-4 combines with J gene TRBJ2-3, with D tentatively TRBD1 (5 bases). The CDR3 is made up of 14 amino acids. Trimming left V 4 bases short and J 0 bases short, with 8 bases between. The V gene's germline CDR1 is MRHNA and CDR2 SNTAGT. The CDR3 loop is CASSAGQSTDTQYF. The CDR3 region has the DNA TGTGCCAGCAGTGCCGGACAAAGCACAGATACGCAGTATTTT.

This clonotype was seen more than once but under ten times. This chain joins TRBV29-1 and TRBJ2-7; D is possibly TRBD1 (6 bases). The germline V gene encodes CDR1 SQVTM and CDR2 ANQGSEA. V lost 3 bases to trimming and J lost 1 base, with 13 bases between them. This CDR3 contains 14 residues. The DNA for the CDR3 is TGCAGCGTTGATACCACCGGACAGTCCTACGAGCAGTACTTC. It yields the protein CSVDTTGQSYEQYF.